One and the same sample provided the 22 T cell receptor beta chains below, sequenced in a study of T cell responses to AZD1222 COVID-19 vaccine. Sequenced by immunoSEQ multiplex PCR; TCRdb stores in-frame clones only, minus some. The data hold around 180,000 clones, with approximately 90% observed a single time. The material was peripheral blood, obtained on day 0 of AZD1222 vaccination. Receptors originate from an adult in good health.

This sequence joins TRBV5-5 and TRBJ1-5, with 8 bases aligning to TRBD1. CDR1 SGHKS and CDR2 YYEKEE come from the germline V gene (reference sequence). The ends lost 0 bases at V and 3 bases at J; junction bases unmatched: 8. The CDR3 consists of 17 residues. The DNA of the CDR3 is TGTGCCAGCAGCTTGGGTGGCGACAGGGGACCCAATCAGCCCCAGCATTTT. Its protein product is CASSLGGDRGPNQPQHF.

The V and J genes are TRBV7-3 and TRBJ2-7, with D tentatively TRBD2 (6 bases). Deletions cut 1 base from V and 2 bases from J, with 12 bases between. The germline CDR1 and CDR2 sequences are SGHTA and FQGTGA. This CDR3 region has 15 residues. CDR3 DNA sequence: TGTGCCAGCAGCTTAAGGGCGGGGTCACCCTACGAGCAGTACTTC. Translating gives CASSLRAGSPYEQYF.

As regards this clone: Other nucleotide sequences in the sample specify the same CDR3. The CDR3 sequence: CASSRTLADTQYF. CDR3 DNA: TGTGCCAGCAGCCGGACACTTGCGGATACGCAGTATTTT. The chain combines TRBV6-2 or TRBV6-3 with TRBJ2-3, with a possible D match to TRBD1 (5 bases). This CDR3 has 13 residues. Trimming took off 6 bases at V and 6 bases at J, with 13 bases between the two ends. CDR1 and CDR2 (germline): MNHEY, SVGEGT.

The chain combines TRBV14 with TRBJ2-1; tentatively, D is TRBD2 (6 bases). Germline CDR1 reads SGHDN; CDR2 reads FVKESK. The V and J ends lost 4 bases and 2 bases respectively, with 9 bases between them. The CDR3 is 14 amino acids. CDR3 amino acids: CASSPPGAYNEQFF. CDR3 in DNA: TGTGCCAGCAGCCCCCCGGGGGCCTACAATGAGCAGTTCTTC.

The chain joins TRBV27 to TRBJ1-4; D ambiguous. Germline assignment: CDR1 MNHEY and CDR2 SMNVEV (reference sequence). The V end was cut by 7 bases, the J end by 8 bases, with 26 bases between. This CDR3 region has 17 residues. This CDR3 reads CASTPTGFPSSLEKLFF. CDR3 DNA sequence: TGTGCCAGCACCCCGACCGGGTTCCCTTCGTCTTTGGAAAAACTGTTTTTT.

The CDR3 loop is CAWGEGNASPLHF. In nucleotides, the CDR3 is TGTGCCTGGGGAGAGGGAAACGCTTCACCCCTCCACTTT. The V call is TRBV30, the J call TRBJ1-6; D gene uncertain. The V end was cut by 5 bases, the J end by 9 bases, with 14 bases between. Germline-derived CDR1 and CDR2 are GTSNPN and SVGIG (reference sequence). The CDR3 loop spans 13 amino acids.

The chain couples TRBV7-2 to TRBJ1-1; D is perhaps TRBD1 (5 bases). Trimming stripped 4 bases from V and 1 base from J, with 13 bases between. Germline V gene data show CDR1 as SGHTA and CDR2 as FQGNSA. The CDR3 sequence is 15 residues long. The CDR3 DNA reads TGTGCCAGCAGCTCGCTCCGGGGGTGGAACACTGAAGCTTTCTTT. Translating gives CASSSLRGWNTEAFF.

The chain carries TRBV6-5 and TRBJ1-2, with D unclear. The germline CDR1 and CDR2 sequences are MNHEY and SVGAGI. CDR3 length equals 15 residues. Deletions cut 0 bases from V and 6 bases from J, with 14 bases between. The CDR3 spells CASSYSAVYGDGYTF. CDR3 bases: TGTGCCAGCAGTTACTCTGCGGTATATGGCGATGGCTACACCTTC.

This chain joins TRBV7-2 and TRBJ2-5; D remains ambiguous. Trimming cost V 2 bases and J 5 bases, with 9 bases left between them. Germline CDR1 reads SGHTA; CDR2 reads FQGNSA. The CDR3 contains 13 residues. The CDR3 DNA follows: TGTGCCAGCAGCTTATCGAAAAGGGAGACCCAGTACTTC. Translated, it gives CASSLSKRETQYF.

The chain uses TRBV6-5 and TRBJ1-1; 9 bases align to TRBD1. The J segment lost 5 bases and the V segment lost 6 bases, leaving 7 bases of the junction unmatched. The CDR3 spans 14 residues. The germline CDR1 and CDR2 sequences are MNHEY and SVGAGI. CDR3 coding DNA: TGTGCCAGCAGGTCGACAGGGGGAATGACTGAAGCTTTCTTT. Amino acids: CASRSTGGMTEAFF.

This clone was observed a single time. The chain uses TRBV11-2 and TRBJ1-1; maybe TRBD1 (6 bases). CDR3 length: 14 residues. In germline, CDR1 is SGHAT, CDR2 FQNNGV. Trimming removed 4 bases from V and 4 bases from J, with 13 bases in between. The DNA for the CDR3 is TGTGCCAGCAGCTCCCCTCGAGGGGGCACTGAAGCTTTCTTT. Residues: CASSSPRGGTEAFF.

The chain combines TRBV6-6 with TRBJ2-1; 10 bases map to TRBD2. Germline trimming cut 5 bases from V and 2 bases from J; bases unmatched to any gene: 12. The CDR3 runs 18 residues. Germline values: CDR1 MNHNY, CDR2 SVGAGI (reference sequence). CDR3 bases: TGTGCCAGCAGTCAACTTAGCGGGGGGCCTACCCCCTACAATGAGCAGTTCTTC. Protein product: CASSQLSGGPTPYNEQFF.

This chain uses TRBV9 with TRBJ1-2, with D tentatively TRBD1 (5 bases). Per germline, CDR1 SGDLS and CDR2 YYNGEE. The CDR3 covers 13 residues. V lost 4 bases to trimming and J lost 3 bases, with 10 bases between them. In DNA, the CDR3 is TGTGCCAGCAGCCCTCGGGGGGACTATGGCTACACCTTC. Protein product: CASSPRGDYGYTF.

The chain links TRBV6-2 or TRBV6-3 to TRBJ1-6, with D maybe TRBD1 (6 bases). Germline V gives CDR1 MNHEY, CDR2 SVGEGT. Trimming shortened V by 6 bases and J by 7 bases, and 16 bases separated the two germline ends. The length of the CDR3 is 15 residues. The CDR3 reads CASSSPGQINSPLHF. Written as DNA, the CDR3 is TGTGCCAGCAGCTCCCCCGGACAGATAAATTCACCCCTCCACTTT.

The chain couples TRBV6-1 to TRBJ1-2, with 7 bases lining up with TRBD1. The CDR3 spans 15 residues. Trimming cost V 4 bases and J 3 bases; bases outside gene matches: 8. Germline CDR1 and CDR2: MNHNS and SASEGT. CDR3 DNA: TGTGCCAGCAGTGCAGCCCCGGGACAGCACTATGGCTACACCTTC. It codes for CASSAAPGQHYGYTF.

The rearrangement links TRBV3-1 (or the pseudogene TRBV3-2) to TRBJ1-1, with a tentative D call TRBD1 (5 bases). Trimming cost V 4 bases and J 0 bases, with 12 bases left between them. The CDR3 sequence is 15 residues long. Germline values: CDR1 LGHDT, CDR2 YNNKEL (reference sequence). This CDR3 reads CASSPGGVMNTEAFF. In DNA form, the CDR3 reads TGTGCCAGCAGCCCGGGGGGGGTCATGAACACTGAAGCTTTCTTT.

The chain links TRBV27 to TRBJ1-2, with no clear D. Looked up from germline, CDR1 is MNHEY and CDR2 is SMNVEV (reference sequence). The CDR3 consists of 12 residues. V was pared by 3 bases and J by 6 bases, with 8 bases between. The DNA of the CDR3 is TGTGCCAGCAGTTTTCGAGGGAATGGCTACACCTTC. Protein sequence: CASSFRGNGYTF.

This rearrangement joins TRBV20-1 to TRBJ2-1; D unresolved. Looked up from germline, CDR1 is DFQATT and CDR2 is SNEGSKA (reference sequence). The CDR3 has 11 residues. As DNA, the CDR3 is TGCAGCTGTACCTTCTACAATGAGCAGTTCTTC. Translating it yields CSCTFYNEQFF.

The chain links TRBV9 to TRBJ1-1; 9 bases are a match to TRBD1. There are 14 residues in the CDR3. CDR1 and CDR2 from the germline V gene are SGDLS and YYNGEE. The ends lost 3 bases at V and 6 bases at J; junction bases unmatched: 6. CDR3 residues: CASSAGQGFSEAFF. In DNA, the CDR3 is TGTGCCAGCAGCGCGGGACAGGGTTTCTCTGAAGCTTTCTTT.

The chain couples TRBV6-5 to TRBJ1-4; D not resolved. Germline V gene lookup returns CDR1 MNHEY and CDR2 SVGAGI. V was pared by 6 bases and J by 2 bases, with 10 bases between. The CDR3 has 14 residues. The CDR3 coding sequence is TGTGCCAGCAGGAAAGACCCCACTAATGAAAAACTGTTTTTT. As protein: CASRKDPTNEKLFF.

The chain employs TRBV5-1 and TRBJ1-1, with D maybe TRBD1 (5 bases). The CDR3 contains 14 residues. The V gene lost 2 bases and the J gene lost 1 base, with 9 bases spanning the gap. Germline V gene data show CDR1 as SGHRS and CDR2 as YFSETQ. DNA for the CDR3: TGCGCCAGCAGCTTACAGGACCAGAACACTGAAGCTTTCTTT. It codes for CASSLQDQNTEAFF. Full variable domain (remainder filled in from reference TRBV5-1 and TRBJ1-1): KAGVTQTPRYLIKTRGQQVTLSCSPISGHRSVSWYQQTPGQGLQFLFEYFSETQRNKGNFPGRFSGRQFSNSRSEMNVSTLELGDSALYLCASSLQDQNTEAFFGQGTRLTVV.

The V call is TRBV5-6, the J call TRBJ2-1; maybe TRBD1 (6 bases). Trimming removed 2 bases at V and 2 bases at J, with 11 bases between. This CDR3 contains 15 residues. The germline gives CDR1 SGHDT, CDR2 YYEEEE. CDR3 loop: CASSFGAGAYNEQFF. The CDR3 DNA reads as TGTGCCAGCAGCTTCGGGGCAGGGGCCTACAATGAGCAGTTCTTC.